A single sample gave rise to the 24 T cell receptor beta chains below, sequenced in a study of T cells in Graves' hyperthyroidism and ophthalmopathy. There were TCR beta CDR3 regions amplified from RNA transcripts. When the TCR CDR3 underwent first-round RT-PCR, the HTBI primer set was used. TCRdb itself ran the multiplex PCR reads through MiXCR, one entry per CDR3 protein. This sample carries some 740,000 distinct CDR3 sequences, roughly 15% of them seen once, and the ten largest clones take 10% to 13%. The sample comprised blood. These receptors came from a woman younger than 30 with Graves' hyperthyroidism.

The J gene is TRBJ1-4, the V gene TRBV3-1; 8 bases fit TRBD1. Germline-derived CDR1 and CDR2 are LGHDT and YNNKEL (reference sequence). Trimming cost V 3 bases and J 6 bases; bases outside gene matches: 6. The CDR3 is 15 amino acids. The CDR3 loop is CASSHDRGRDEKLFF. The CDR3 DNA sequence: TGTGCCAGCAGCCATGACAGGGGCAGGGATGAAAAACTGTTTTTT.

The chain joins TRBV11-2 to TRBJ2-2; D is possibly TRBD1 (7 bases). Trimming left V 1 base short and J 6 bases short, with 15 bases between. CDR3 length: 16 amino acids. The germline CDR1 and CDR2 sequences are SGHAT and FQNNGV. The DNA for the CDR3 is TGTGCCAGCAGCTTAGGACAGGGAGGAAGGGCCGGGGAGCTGTTTTTT. It specifies CASSLGQGGRAGELFF.

This clonotype occurred a few times. The chain has TRBV4-1 and TRBJ1-1, with D tentatively TRBD1 (5 bases). The CDR3 loop spans 17 amino acids. Trimming shortened V by 0 bases and J by 8 bases, and 22 bases separated the two germline ends. Germline V gene data show CDR1 as MGHRA and CDR2 as YSYEKL. The CDR3, as DNA: TGCGCCAGCAGCCAAGATAAGGTCTTCGGGGGTAACAGAGAAGCTTTCTTT. This translates into CASSQDKVFGGNREAFF.

The CDR3, as DNA: TGTGCCAGCAGCTTGGGCAGGGGAAATGAAAAACTGTTTTTT. Amino acid sequence: CASSLGRGNEKLFF. The chain is built from TRBV11-2 and TRBJ1-4; a possible D gene is TRBD1 (6 bases). This CDR3 has 14 residues. Between the trimmed V and J ends, which lost 3 bases and 5 bases, there was a span of 10 bases. Germline V lookup: CDR1 SGHAT, CDR2 FQNNGV.

Ten or more counts support this clonotype. The rearrangement joins TRBV20-1 to TRBJ2-5, with D perhaps TRBD1 (5 bases). Trimming took off 5 bases at V and 7 bases at J, with 8 bases between the two ends. The CDR3 covers 10 residues. Germline V gene data show CDR1 as DFQATT and CDR2 as SNEGSKA (reference sequence). CDR3 loop: CSAYQGTQYF. The DNA for the CDR3 is TGCAGTGCTTACCAGGGGACCCAGTACTTC.

This clonotype has a handful of counts. The junction departs from germline at one end; a sequencing error may be responsible. The chain combines TRBV13 with TRBJ2-7; the match to TRBD1 covers 11 bases. This CDR3 comprises 15 residues. From germline, CDR1 is PRHDT and CDR2 FYEKMQ (reference sequence). The CDR3 DNA is TGTGCCGGCAGCGCCCGGGACAGGGGGGCCTACGAGCAGTACTTC. It codes for CAGSARDRGAYEQYF. Filled out from reference TRBV13 and TRBJ2-7, the complete variable domain reads AAGVIQSPRHLIKEKRETATLKCYPIPRHDTVYWYQQGPGQDPQFLISFYEKMQSDKGSIPDRFSAQQFSDYHSELNMSSLELGDSALYFCAGSARDRGAYEQYFGPGTRLTVT.

This clonotype was seen many times. The chain has TRBV11-1 and TRBJ1-2; D uncertain. The CDR3 has 11 amino acids. Trimming took 3 bases from V and 6 from J, leaving 5 bases between them. Germline values: CDR1 SGHAT, CDR2 FQDESV (reference sequence). The CDR3 bases are TGTGCCAGCAGCTTGGAAGATGGCTACACCTTC. This sequence encodes CASSLEDGYTF.

Many counts were recorded for this clonotype. This chain links TRBV18 with TRBJ1-3; D gene ambiguous. Germline CDR1 is KGHSH and CDR2 is LQKENI. Trimming took off 3 bases at V and 8 bases at J, with 11 bases between the two ends. The CDR3 has 13 amino acids. CDR3 nucleotides: TGTGCCAGCTCACCGTCACCGGAGGACACCATATATTTT. Translation gives CASSPSPEDTIYF.

This clonotype was counted many times. The DNA for the CDR3 is TGTGCCAGCAGACGTAGTGGGATTTTACCTTTGGTAGATACGCAGTATTTT. Protein product: CASRRSGILPLVDTQYF. The chain couples TRBV28 to TRBJ2-3, with D unresolved. This CDR3 comprises 17 residues. The V gene lost 6 bases and the J gene lost 5 bases, with 24 bases spanning the gap. Germline V gene lookup returns CDR1 MDHEN and CDR2 SYDVKM.

A few counts support this clonotype. V gene TRBV3-1 combines with J gene TRBJ2-1; D not resolved. Deletions cut 2 bases from V and 8 bases from J, with 7 bases between. Germline values: CDR1 LGHDT, CDR2 YNNKEL (reference sequence). CDR3 length equals 12 residues. This chain's CDR3 is CASSQRSYEQFF. In DNA, the CDR3 is TGTGCCAGCAGCCAACGGTCTTATGAGCAGTTCTTC.

The CDR3 spells CASSEAYGGVSKRDTQYF. The DNA of the CDR3 is TGTGCCAGCAGTGAAGCGTACGGGGGCGTGTCAAAGAGAGATACGCAGTATTTT. The chain is built from TRBV6-1 and TRBJ2-3; D may match TRBD1 or TRBD2 (6 bases each). Between the trimmed V and J ends, which lost 0 bases and 5 bases, there was a span of 21 bases. The CDR3 contains 18 residues. Germline CDR1 MNHNS, CDR2 SASEGT.

In this sample, this clonotype turned up many times. V gene TRBV7-2 combines with J gene TRBJ2-4; D remains unclear. The CDR3 runs to 12 residues. Germline V gives CDR1 SGHTA, CDR2 FQGNSA. Trimming left V 0 bases short and J 7 bases short, with 4 bases between. The CDR3 coding sequence is TGTGCCAGCAGCTTAGCGGGGAACATTCAGTACTTC. Amino acid sequence: CASSLAGNIQYF.

This clonotype was counted a few times. The rearrangement links TRBV24-1 to TRBJ2-4; the match to TRBD2 covers 8 bases. Looked up from germline, CDR1 is KGHDR and CDR2 is SFDVKD. The CDR3 is 16 residues long. J gave up 1 base and V 2 bases, and 3 bases lay outside the gene matches. The CDR3 coding sequence is TGTGCCACCAGTGATTCCCGGGAGGGGGCCAAAAACATTCAGTACTTC. Protein: CATSDSREGAKNIQYF.

The V call is TRBV4-1, the J call TRBJ2-7; D possibly corresponds to TRBD2 (5 bases). V was cut by 4 bases and J by 0 bases, with 16 bases left in between. Germline V gene lookup returns CDR1 MGHRA and CDR2 YSYEKL. This CDR3 region has 16 residues. The CDR3 nucleotides are TGCGCCAGCAGCCTAACGGGGAGCGGCAGCTCCTACGAGCAGTACTTC. Protein product: CASSLTGSGSSYEQYF.

This clonotype has at least ten counts. The rearrangement joins TRBV24-1 to TRBJ2-3; TRBD2 matches at 12 bases. V dropped 10 bases and J dropped 6; count of bases not matched to a gene: 4. The CDR3 runs to 13 residues. Germline V lookup: CDR1 KGHDR, CDR2 SFDVKD. The CDR3 here is CATTSGRSDTQYF. CDR3 nucleotide sequence: TGTGCCACGACTAGCGGGAGATCCGATACGCAGTATTTT.

This clonotype was counted ten times or more. The V gene is TRBV10-2, the J gene TRBJ1-1, with 8 bases lining up with TRBD1. Germline assignment: CDR1 WSHSY and CDR2 SAAADI. The CDR3 loop spans 17 amino acids. V shed 3 bases, J shed 1 base, and the junction held 10 bases outside the gene matches. As DNA, the CDR3 is TGCGCCAGCAGTGAACCTCTTCAGGGGGCTTGGAACACTGAAGCTTTCTTT. It encodes CASSEPLQGAWNTEAFF.

This clonotype was detected only a few times. The chain uses TRBV12-3 or TRBV12-4 and TRBJ2-2; possibly TRBD1 or TRBD2 for D (6 bases each). This CDR3 contains 15 residues. Trimming stripped 6 bases from V and 7 bases from J, with 18 bases between. The CDR3 loop is CASSDDGGLVGELFF. The CDR3, as DNA: TGTGCCAGCAGCGACGATGGGGGGCTAGTCGGGGAGCTGTTTTTT.

This sequence joins TRBV7-3 and TRBJ2-2; D possibly corresponds to TRBD2 (6 bases). Looked up from germline, CDR1 is SGHTA and CDR2 is FQGTGA. This CDR3 contains 14 residues. V was clipped by 3 bases and J by 4 bases, with 9 bases between them. As DNA, the CDR3 is TGTGCCAGCAGCTTCACGGGAGCCACCGGGGAGCTGTTTTTT. It is translated as CASSFTGATGELFF.

This clonotype came up a few times. The J gene is TRBJ2-5, the V gene TRBV27; D uncertain. The CDR3 consists of 13 residues. The V gene's germline CDR1 is MNHEY and CDR2 SMNVEV (reference sequence). V dropped 3 bases and J dropped 7 bases, with 12 bases sitting between them. Written as DNA, the CDR3 is TGTGCCAGCAGTTTGGTAGGCCGAGGGACCCAGTACTTC. It yields the protein CASSLVGRGTQYF.

In its sample, this clonotype was seen many times. This chain links TRBV6-1 with TRBJ1-1, with TRBD1 identical over 8 bases. Germline V CDR1 and CDR2: MNHNS, SASEGT. This CDR3 is 17 amino acids long. J was trimmed by 1 base and V by 5 bases; bases with no gene match: 12. CDR3 residues: CASSSPDRDERNTEAFF. CDR3 coding DNA: TGTGCCAGCAGTTCCCCGGACAGGGATGAGAGGAACACTGAAGCTTTCTTT.

The chain couples TRBV28 to TRBJ1-2; D is unclear. From germline, CDR1 is MDHEN and CDR2 SYDVKM. Deletions cut 3 bases from V and 4 bases from J, with 12 bases between. There are 14 residues in the CDR3. CDR3 amino acids: CASSFGLSSYGYTF. For the CDR3, the DNA is TGTGCCAGCAGTTTCGGACTAAGCAGCTATGGCTACACCTTC.

This clonotype has at least ten counts. This chain connects TRBV20-1 to TRBJ2-7; 7 positions agree with TRBD2. The CDR3 is made up of 14 amino acids. Losses at the gene ends were 5 bases for V and 3 bases for J; bases not matched to a gene: 10. Germline V CDR1 and CDR2: DFQATT, SNEGSKA (reference sequence). This chain's CDR3 is CSAGGYSGFYEQYF. Written as DNA, the CDR3 is TGCAGTGCTGGCGGATATAGCGGGTTCTACGAGCAGTACTTC.

This clonotype has just a few counts. The rearrangement links TRBV20-1 to TRBJ1-1; D uncertain. CDR1 is DFQATT and CDR2 is SNEGSKA in the germline V gene (reference sequence). This CDR3 has 13 residues. Trimming took off 6 bases at V and 2 bases at J, with 13 bases between the two ends. In DNA, the CDR3 is TGCAGTGCCAGCTGGGCTATAAACACTGAAGCTTTCTTT. This codes for CSASWAINTEAFF.

This clonotype was seen more than once but under ten times. This sequence joins TRBV18 and TRBJ1-5, with D perhaps TRBD1 (6 bases). The CDR3 extends over 19 amino acids. V lost 1 base to trimming and J lost 1 base, with 20 bases between them. Per the germline V gene, CDR1 is KGHSH and CDR2 is LQKENI. The CDR3 coding sequence is TGTGCCAGCTCACCACTCGGTGAGGGGGTACTCGGAAGCAATCAGCCCCAGCATTTT. Its protein is CASSPLGEGVLGSNQPQHF.